This T cell receptor beta chain appears in the sequencing data of a study of OX40 agonist ivuxolimab in advanced cancers. Study as a whole: Partial responses were achieved by three patients, of whom one had hepatocellular carcinoma and two had cutaneous melanoma.

Germline CDR1 MDHEN, CDR2 SYDVKM. Trimming took off 5 bases at V and 5 bases at J, with 6 bases between the two ends. The CDR3 is 11 residues long. Notes on the study in general: The expanded peripheral T cells' antigen specificity was not determined.

A note on this clone: No antigen is known for it.

Measured with immunoSEQ multiplex PCR; TCRdb has only the in-frame clones, and not every one. Of nearly 95,000 clones listed, roughly 94% were seen once; the top ten hold about 2.6%. The rearrangement uses TRBV28 and TRBJ1-1; D call uncertain. This specimen consisted of CD4+ or CD8+ T cells sorted from blood, obtained in a trial of the OX40 agonist ivuxolimab. The clonotype originates from an adult with an advanced solid tumor such as melanoma, head and neck, liver or kidney cancer. CDR3 in amino acids: CASSDGTEAFF. DNA of the CDR3: TGTGCCAGCAGTGATGGAACTGAAGCTTTCTTT.